The 2 T cell receptor beta chains below were found in one sample sequenced in a study of blood T cell repertoires in COVID-19. Repertoires were generated with immunoSEQ multiplex PCR, while TCRdb's copy carries only in-frame clones and drops some. This table has roughly 250,000 clones, around 81% appearing once. The sequenced material came from peripheral blood. Receptor source: a person between 65 and 80 years old with COVID-19, enrolled during active disease.

V gene TRBV15 combines with J gene TRBJ2-1; 9 bases agree with TRBD1. CDR1 and CDR2 from the germline V gene are LNHNV and YYDKDF (reference sequence). The CDR3 has 15 residues. Trimming took 2 bases from V and 7 from J; bases not matched to a gene: 6. The CDR3 DNA reads TGTGCCACCAGCAGAAACCGGGACAGGGCTAATGAGCAGTTCTTC. As protein: CATSRNRDRANEQFF.

The chain is built from TRBV30 and TRBJ1-6; no firm D call. Deletions cut 0 bases from V and 5 bases from J, with 5 bases between. Germline lookup yields CDR1 GTSNPN and CDR2 SVGIG (reference sequence). CDR3 size: 13 residues. The CDR3 sequence is CAWSVADNSPLHF. In DNA, the CDR3 is TGTGCCTGGAGTGTAGCGGATAATTCACCCCTCCACTTT.